This entry lists 8 T cell receptor beta chains sequenced from one sample in a study of human T cells and chemical hapten exposure. TCRdb used MiXCR to reprocess the RACE reads, holding one entry per CDR3 protein. The sample shows around 360,000 distinct CDR3 sequences, roughly 6.3% of them seen only once. The time point here: patch test 2, 6 weeks after DPC sensitization. Treatment described: therapeutic diphenylcyclopropenone sensitization with weekly scalp DPC. The sample consisted of whole blood, taken in connection with sensitization to the hapten diphenylcyclopropenone (DPC). Receptors were obtained from a woman aged 18-29 years with alopecia areata. Some clones in this sample may be carry-over from other donors' samples.

This clonotype has just a few counts. This chain links TRBV5-6 with TRBJ2-3, with D hard to call. With 1 base removed from V and 4 bases from J, the gap between germline ends came to 13 bases. The CDR3 length is 15 residues. Germline loops: CDR1 SGHDT, CDR2 YYEEEE. This CDR3 reads CASSLKATRADTQYF. CDR3 sequence (DNA): TGTGCCAGCAGCTTGAAGGCAACCCGGGCAGATACGCAGTATTTT.

The chain employs TRBV20-1 and TRBJ1-5, with unresolved D. Trimming pared 0 bases from V and 0 bases from J, leaving 9 bases between. The germline gives CDR1 DFQATT, CDR2 SNEGSKA (reference sequence). The length of the CDR3 is 15 residues. The CDR3, as DNA: TGCAGTGCTAGAGATCCCCGGAATAGCAATCAGCCCCAGCATTTT. Translation: CSARDPRNSNQPQHF.

This clonotype has at least ten counts. This chain uses TRBV29-1 with TRBJ1-2; D gene uncertain. Germline-derived CDR1 and CDR2 are SQVTM and ANQGSEA. Trimming took off 3 bases at V and 6 bases at J, with 11 bases between the two ends. The CDR3 consists of 12 residues. The CDR3 bases are TGCAGCGTTGATCTGGGCGAGAATGGCTACACCTTC. Translating it yields CSVDLGENGYTF.

This clonotype was seen at least ten times. The rearrangement uses TRBV28 and TRBJ1-5; D gene ambiguous. CDR1 and CDR2 from the germline V gene are MDHEN and SYDVKM. The CDR3 extends over 12 amino acids. V shed 5 bases and J shed 6 bases, with 8 bases lying between them. The CDR3 reads CASSEVSQPQHF. Here the CDR3 DNA reads TGTGCCAGCAGTGAGGTCTCTCAGCCCCAGCATTTT.

This sequence joins TRBV7-9 and TRBJ2-2; D ambiguous. Trimming left V 1 base short and J 7 bases short, with 7 bases between. CDR3 length equals 13 residues. Germline V gene data show CDR1 as SEHNR and CDR2 as FQNEAQ (reference sequence). CDR3 protein: CASSLGEVGELFF. CDR3 in DNA: TGTGCCAGCAGCTTAGGCGAGGTCGGGGAGCTGTTTTTT.

At least ten counts were recorded for this clonotype. The chain employs TRBV25-1 and TRBJ1-1; no clear D gene. Germline CDR1 MGHDK, CDR2 SYGVNS. The CDR3 runs to 14 residues. V was cut by 5 bases and J by 1 base, with 11 bases left in between. The CDR3 bases are TGTGCCAGCAGTAACCTGGTGGGGAACACTGAAGCTTTCTTT. Translation gives CASSNLVGNTEAFF.

This clonotype was counted only a few times. This rearrangement joins TRBV10-3 to TRBJ1-6, with a tentative D call TRBD1 (6 bases). Germline CDR1 ENHRY, CDR2 SYGVKD. This CDR3 comprises 15 residues. V gave up 0 bases and J gave up 9 bases, with 12 bases separating them. The CDR3 DNA is TGTGCCATCAGTGAGTCCGGACAGACGGGTTCACCCCTCCACTTT. It specifies CAISESGQTGSPLHF.

This clonotype has a count of ten or more. The chain is built from TRBV5-1 and TRBJ2-5; D gene ambiguous. V was cut by 4 bases and J by 1 base, with 20 bases left in between. The length of the CDR3 is 17 residues. Germline-derived CDR1 and CDR2 are SGHRS and YFSETQ. CDR3 residues: CASSKGSGPVRQETQYF. In DNA form, the CDR3 reads TGCGCCAGCAGCAAAGGATCAGGTCCAGTTCGCCAAGAGACCCAGTACTTC.